The present T cell receptor beta chain was sequenced within a study of human T cells and chemical hapten exposure. The study, taken as a whole, reports: Versus controls, expanded TCRs had significantly more large CDR3 similarity clusters. Each of the donors had alopecia, so their immune responses may not resemble those of healthy people.

Via MiXCR, TCRdb re-called the RACE reads, giving one row per CDR3 protein. The sample includes roughly 69,000 distinct CDR3 sequences, 11% of them seen just once. Comment on this clonotype: The antigen is undetermined.

The time point denotes: patch test 3, about 24 weeks after DPC sensitization. The treatment is: therapeutic diphenylcyclopropenone sensitization with weekly scalp DPC. Every patch test was put on after a blood sample was taken. Germline-derived CDR1 and CDR2 are KGHSH and LQKENI. The CDR3 is 13 amino acids. The V end lost 5 bases, the J end lost 3 bases, and 8 bases lay between the germline ends. This chain links TRBV18 with TRBJ1-5; D is ambiguous. The receptor comes from a woman aged 30 to 39 with alopecia areata. Some clones in this sample may be carry-over from other donors' samples. The sample in question was whole blood, obtained in connection with sensitization to the hapten diphenylcyclopropenone (DPC). The CDR3 sequence: CASSSGSNQPQHF. The CDR3 DNA is TGTGCCAGCTCATCCGGGTCCAATCAGCCCCAGCATTTT. Combining the CDR3 with reference TRBV18 and TRBJ1-5 gives the whole variable domain NAGVMQNPRHLVRRRGQEARLRCSPMKGHSHVYWYRQLPEEGLKFMVYLQKENIIDESGMPKERFSAEFPKEGPSILRIQQVVRGDSAAYFCASSSGSNQPQHFGDGTRLSIL.